This is a list of T cell receptor beta chains from one sample in a study of cytomegalovirus exposure and HLA in healthy donors. The method was immunoSEQ multiplex PCR; TCRdb's version includes in-frame clones alone and lacks a portion of them. The sample contains around 100,000 clones, around three quarters of which appear only once. The sequencing sample was made of PBMCs. These receptors were collected from a woman between 18 and 30 years old in good health and CMV-seropositive. The CDR3 runs from the conserved cysteine through the conserved F or W. D genes are given only for firm matches. The size entry is marked missing in some rows and otherwise reads once, few, many or a size class.

CDR3	DNA	V	J	size	D
CASSESGRGTEAFF	TGCGCCAGCAGTGAGTCCGGCAGGGGCACTGAAGCTTTCTTT	TRBV10-1	TRBJ1-1	.	.
CASSVAAGSYEQYF	TGTGCCAGCAGCGTAGCGGCGGGCTCCTACGAGCAGTACTTC	TRBV9	TRBJ2-7	.	.
CASSIRTSSTDTQYF	TGTGCCAGTAGTATAAGGACTTCTAGCACAGATACGCAGTATTTT	TRBV19	TRBJ2-3	.	.
CASSPGLAGVAWSEQYF	TGTGCCAGCAGCCCGGGACTAGCGGGAGTTGCCTGGTCGGAGCAGTACTTC	TRBV2	TRBJ2-7	.	TRBD2
CASSLGGTHYEQYF	TGTGCCAGCAGCTTGGGCGGCACTCACTACGAGCAGTACTTC	TRBV5-6	TRBJ2-7	.	.
CASSENPSGYNEQFF	TGTGCCAGCAGTGAAAACCCTAGCGGGTACAATGAGCAGTTCTTC	TRBV2	TRBJ2-1	.	TRBD2
CASSGSGSASYNEQFF	TGTGCCAGCAGCGGTAGCGGGAGTGCCTCCTACAATGAGCAGTTCTTC	TRBV9	TRBJ2-1	.	TRBD2
CASSPVRYSPLHF	TGTGCCAGCAGCCCAGTGAGGTATTCACCCCTCCACTTT	TRBV14	TRBJ1-6	.	.
CASLSQEGGGTEAFF	TGTGCCAGCCTCTCCCAGGAGGGCGGCGGAACTGAAGCTTTCTTT	TRBV5-6	TRBJ1-1	.	.
CASSDSLILGSSYNEQFF	TGTGCCAGCAGTGACTCCCTAATCCTCGGTAGCTCCTACAATGAGCAGTTCTTC	TRBV6-4	TRBJ2-1	.	.
CAISLQGLEGTEAFF	TGTGCCATCAGCCTACAGGGGCTTGAAGGGACTGAAGCTTTCTTT	TRBV10-3	TRBJ1-1	few	TRBD1
CATSRSTGSGNTIYF	TGTGCCACCAGCAGGTCGACAGGATCTGGAAACACCATATATTTT	TRBV15	TRBJ1-3	.	.
CAISEFGRVQYEQYF	TGTGCCATCAGTGAGTTCGGCAGGGTTCAGTACGAGCAGTACTTC	TRBV10-3	TRBJ2-7	.	.
CASSPGGIGTEAFF	TGTGCCAGCAGCCCCGGGGGGATCGGGACTGAAGCTTTCTTT	TRBV13	TRBJ1-1	few	.
CASSPGTPSPYEQYF	TGTGCCAGCAGCCCGGGGACACCGAGCCCCTACGAGCAGTACTTC	TRBV5-6	TRBJ2-7	.	.
CASSDSPETGELFF	TGTGCCAGCAGTGACTCACCAGAAACCGGGGAGCTGTTTTTT	TRBV6-4	TRBJ2-2	.	.
CASTGQGLNIQYF	TGTGCCAGCACCGGGCAGGGGTTGAACATTCAGTACTTC	TRBV28	TRBJ2-4	.	.
CAWSVGGAYEQYF	TGTGCCTGGAGTGTGGGGGGGGCCTACGAGCAGTACTTC	TRBV30	TRBJ2-7	.	TRBD2
CAWSRGPGGDTEAFF	TGTGCCTGGAGTCGAGGCCCGGGGGGGGACACTGAAGCTTTCTTT	TRBV30	TRBJ1-1	few	.
CASGLNTEAFF	TGTGCCAGCGGCTTGAACACTGAAGCTTTCTTT	TRBV6-6	TRBJ1-1	.	.
CASSERGAGSYGYTF	TGTGCCAGCAGTGAACGGGGGGCAGGGAGCTATGGCTACACCTTC	TRBV25-1	TRBJ1-2	.	.
CASSLDSYYEQYF	TGTGCCAGCAGCTTGGACAGTTACTACGAGCAGTACTTC	TRBV5-6	TRBJ2-7	.	.